This TCR beta chain appears in the sequencing data of a study of T cells in Graves' hyperthyroidism and ophthalmopathy. Study observations and caveats: Most clonotypes expanded in thyroid above 0.001 were likewise present in blood.

Amplification of TCR beta CDR3 regions was performed using RNA transcripts as template. HTBI primers drove first-round RT-PCR of the TCR CDR3. One entry per CDR3 protein results from TCRdb running MiXCR on the multiplex PCR reads. The table lists under 600,000 distinct CDR3 sequences, 15% to 20% of them singletons. Diagnostic assessment was based on clinical symptoms, serum thyroxine and TRAb, thyroid ultrasound and orbital computed tomography. To note about this clonotype: Its antigen is still unknown.

This receptor was taken from a middle-aged woman with Graves' ophthalmopathy. The sample was blood.

This CDR3 is CASSYSSGLGLQAFF. CDR3 DNA sequence: TGTGCCAGCAGTTACTCGTCGGGGTTGGGGCTTCAAGCTTTCTTT. J is TRBJ1-1 and V is TRBV11-2; a possible D gene is TRBD1 (5 bases). The CDR3 is 15 residues long. V lost 6 bases and J 9 bases, leaving 23 bases between the germline ends. Germline assignment: CDR1 SGHAT and CDR2 FQNNGV.